This T cell receptor beta chain originates from a study of graft-versus-host responses after intestinal transplantation. Study at large: Every one of the recipients received anti-thymocyte globulin induction and afterwards took tacrolimus and steroids for 3 to 4 years. Study-wide results and caveats: GvH clones occurred in recipient marrow; some first appeared in ileum or blood. Patients with graft-donor T cell macrochimerism had high graft-versus-host to host-versus-graft clonal ratios in allografts.

Labeling with CFSE marked 200,000 or so responder cells, which were plated with 200,000 or so irradiated, violet-dye-labeled stimulator cells. Trimming at V came to 4 bases and at J to 6 bases, leaving 5 bases not matched to a gene. The CDR3 runs to 16 residues. In germline, CDR1 is LGHNA, CDR2 YNFKEQ. The table came from immunoSEQ multiplex PCR; TCRdb's copy has only in-frame clones and leaves some out. The table lists about 15,000 clones, 30% of them singletons. The source is a human patient who received an intestinal transplant. The sequencing here drew on alloreactive CD8+ T cells from a mixed lymphocyte reaction culture, taken before intestinal transplant. Described subset: CFSE-low proliferating T cells sorted from roughly six-day pre-transplant mixed lymphocyte reaction (GvH or HvG direction). V gene TRBV4-2 combines with J gene TRBJ2-5, with 16 bases identical to TRBD2. The CDR3 nucleotides read TGTGCCAGCAGCCTCGGGACTAGCGGGGGGGCGAAGACCCAGTACTTC. Protein: CASSLGTSGGAKTQYF.